A selection of T cell receptor beta chains follows, all from one sample in a study of cytomegalovirus exposure and HLA in healthy donors. Using immunoSEQ multiplex PCR, the repertoire was profiled, and TCRdb retains in-frame clones only, with some absent. Here the sample spans more than 95,000 clones, about 80% being singletons. Sequencing was carried out using PBMCs. These receptors originate from a young man in good health and CMV-seronegative. Each CDR3 is given with its conserved first and last residue.

length: 13; J: TRBJ2-7; V: TRBV7-9; CDR3: CASSLKGGNEQYF
length: 16; J: TRBJ1-6; V: TRBV6-5; CDR3: CASSYVGAGSNSPLHF
length: 14; J: TRBJ1-6; V: TRBV28; CDR3: CASSLQGPHSPLHF
length: 15; J: TRBJ2-1; V: TRBV9; CDR3: CASSAASGGAGEQFF
length: 14; J: TRBJ2-7; V: TRBV28; CDR3: CASSLGTVSYEQYF
length: 15; J: TRBJ1-2; V: TRBV5-5; CDR3: CASSLVYRDRAGYTF
length: 19; J: TRBJ2-5; V: TRBV5-1; CDR3: CASSSGLAGGAQPLGTQYF
length: 16; J: TRBJ2-5; V: TRBV5-6; CDR3: CASSLDSGVPEETQYF
length: 14; J: TRBJ2-5; V: TRBV27; CDR3: CASSLDRFQETQYF
length: 13; J: TRBJ2-7; V: TRBV28; CDR3: CASSLAGANEQYF
length: 19; J: TRBJ2-2; V: TRBV23-1; CDR3: CASSQSCKREGPDTGELFF
length: 14; J: TRBJ2-1; V: TRBV27; CDR3: CASRPGGVNNEQFF
length: 14; J: TRBJ1-5; V: TRBV28; CDR3: CASSLRQGMQPQHF
length: 17; J: TRBJ2-7; V: TRBV4-3; CDR3: CASSQLLSQGATYEQYF
length: 16; J: TRBJ1-5; V: TRBV4-1; CDR3: CASSHRTGVSNQPQHF
length: 16; J: TRBJ1-5; V: TRBV5-8; CDR3: CASSVRPDSSNQPQHF
length: 15; J: TRBJ2-1; V: TRBV11-3; CDR3: CASSVGGTGGNEQFF
length: 12; J: TRBJ2-7; V: TRBV19; CDR3: CASSPRRYEQYF
length: 15; J: TRBJ2-2; V: TRBV19; CDR3: CASSGGSGDTGELFF
length: 16; J: TRBJ2-1; V: TRBV5-1; CDR3: CASSLGATGVRDEQFF